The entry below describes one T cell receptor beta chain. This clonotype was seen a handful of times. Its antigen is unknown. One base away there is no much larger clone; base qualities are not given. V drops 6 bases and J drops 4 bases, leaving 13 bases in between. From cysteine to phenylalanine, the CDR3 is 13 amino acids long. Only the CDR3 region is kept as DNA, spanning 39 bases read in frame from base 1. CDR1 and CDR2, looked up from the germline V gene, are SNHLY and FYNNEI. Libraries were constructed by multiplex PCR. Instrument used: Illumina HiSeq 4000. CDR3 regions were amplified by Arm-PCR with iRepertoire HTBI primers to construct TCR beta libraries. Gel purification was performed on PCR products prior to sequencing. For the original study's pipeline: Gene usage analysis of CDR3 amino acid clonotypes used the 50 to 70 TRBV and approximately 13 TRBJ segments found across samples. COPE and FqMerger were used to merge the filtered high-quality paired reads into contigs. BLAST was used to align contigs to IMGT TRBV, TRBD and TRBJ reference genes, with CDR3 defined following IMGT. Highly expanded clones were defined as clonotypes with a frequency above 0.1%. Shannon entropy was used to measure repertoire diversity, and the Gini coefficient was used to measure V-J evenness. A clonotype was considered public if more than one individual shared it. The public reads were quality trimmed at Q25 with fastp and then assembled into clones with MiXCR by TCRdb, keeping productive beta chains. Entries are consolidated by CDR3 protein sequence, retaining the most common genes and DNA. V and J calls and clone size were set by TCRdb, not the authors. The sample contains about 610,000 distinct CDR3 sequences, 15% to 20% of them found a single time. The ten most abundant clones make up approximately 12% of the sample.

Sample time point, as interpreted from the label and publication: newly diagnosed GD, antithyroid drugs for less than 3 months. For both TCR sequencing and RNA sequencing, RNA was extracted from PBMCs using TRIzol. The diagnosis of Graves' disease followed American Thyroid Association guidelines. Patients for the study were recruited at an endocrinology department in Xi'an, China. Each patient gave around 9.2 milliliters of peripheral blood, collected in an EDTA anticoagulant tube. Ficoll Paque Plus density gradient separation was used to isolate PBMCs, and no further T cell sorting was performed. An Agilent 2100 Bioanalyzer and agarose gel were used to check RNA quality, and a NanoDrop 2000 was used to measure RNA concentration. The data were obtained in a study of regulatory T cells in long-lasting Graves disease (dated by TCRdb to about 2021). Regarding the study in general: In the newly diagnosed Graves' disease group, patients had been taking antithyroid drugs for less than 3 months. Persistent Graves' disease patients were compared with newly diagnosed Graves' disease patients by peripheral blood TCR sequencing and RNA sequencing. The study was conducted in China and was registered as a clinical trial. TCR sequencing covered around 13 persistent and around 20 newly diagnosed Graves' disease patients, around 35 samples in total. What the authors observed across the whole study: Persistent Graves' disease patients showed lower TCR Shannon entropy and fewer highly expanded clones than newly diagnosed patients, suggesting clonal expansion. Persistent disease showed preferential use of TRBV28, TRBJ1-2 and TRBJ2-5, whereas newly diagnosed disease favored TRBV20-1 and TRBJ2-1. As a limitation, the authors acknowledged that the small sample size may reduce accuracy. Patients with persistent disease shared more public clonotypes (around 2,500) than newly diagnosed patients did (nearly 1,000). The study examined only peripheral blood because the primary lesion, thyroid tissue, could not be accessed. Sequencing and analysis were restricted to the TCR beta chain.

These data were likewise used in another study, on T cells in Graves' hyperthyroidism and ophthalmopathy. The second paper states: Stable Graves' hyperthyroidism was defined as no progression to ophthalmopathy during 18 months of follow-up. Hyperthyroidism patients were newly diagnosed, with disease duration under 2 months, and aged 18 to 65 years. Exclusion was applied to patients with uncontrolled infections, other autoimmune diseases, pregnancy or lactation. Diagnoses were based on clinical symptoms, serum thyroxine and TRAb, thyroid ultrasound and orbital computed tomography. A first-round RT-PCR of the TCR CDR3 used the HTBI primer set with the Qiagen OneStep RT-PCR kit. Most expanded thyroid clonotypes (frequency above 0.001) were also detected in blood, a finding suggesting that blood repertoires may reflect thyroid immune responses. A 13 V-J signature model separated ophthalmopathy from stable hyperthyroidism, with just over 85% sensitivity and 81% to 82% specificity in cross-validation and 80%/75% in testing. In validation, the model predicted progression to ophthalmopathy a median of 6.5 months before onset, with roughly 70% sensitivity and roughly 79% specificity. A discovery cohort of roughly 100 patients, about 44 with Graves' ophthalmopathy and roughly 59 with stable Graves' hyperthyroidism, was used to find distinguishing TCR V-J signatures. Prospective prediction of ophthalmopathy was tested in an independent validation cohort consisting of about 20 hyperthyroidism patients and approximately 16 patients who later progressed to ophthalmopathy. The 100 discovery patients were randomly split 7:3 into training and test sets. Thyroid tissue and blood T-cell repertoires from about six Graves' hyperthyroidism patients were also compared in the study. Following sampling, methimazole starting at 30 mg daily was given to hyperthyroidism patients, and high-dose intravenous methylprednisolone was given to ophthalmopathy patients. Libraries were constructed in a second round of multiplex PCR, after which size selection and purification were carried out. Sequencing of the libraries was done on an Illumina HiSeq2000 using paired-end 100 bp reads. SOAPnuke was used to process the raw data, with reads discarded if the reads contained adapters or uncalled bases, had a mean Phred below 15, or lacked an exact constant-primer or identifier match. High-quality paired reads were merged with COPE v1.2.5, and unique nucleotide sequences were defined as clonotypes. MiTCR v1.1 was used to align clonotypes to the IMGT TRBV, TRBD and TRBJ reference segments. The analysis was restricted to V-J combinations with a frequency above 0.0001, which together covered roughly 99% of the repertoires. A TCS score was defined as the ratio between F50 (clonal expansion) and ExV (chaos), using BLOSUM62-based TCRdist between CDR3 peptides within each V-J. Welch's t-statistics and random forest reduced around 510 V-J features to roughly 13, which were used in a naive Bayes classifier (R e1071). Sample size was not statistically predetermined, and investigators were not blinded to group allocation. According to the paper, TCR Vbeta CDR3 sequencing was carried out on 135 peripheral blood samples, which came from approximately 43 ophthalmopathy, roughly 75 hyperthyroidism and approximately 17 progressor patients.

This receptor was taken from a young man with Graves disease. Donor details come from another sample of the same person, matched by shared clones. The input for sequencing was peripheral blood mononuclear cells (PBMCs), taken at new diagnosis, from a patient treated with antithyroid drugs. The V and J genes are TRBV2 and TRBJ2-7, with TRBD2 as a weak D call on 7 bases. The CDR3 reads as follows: CASRGGANYEQYF. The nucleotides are TGTGCCAGCAGAGGGGGGGCGAATTACGAGCAGTACTTC.